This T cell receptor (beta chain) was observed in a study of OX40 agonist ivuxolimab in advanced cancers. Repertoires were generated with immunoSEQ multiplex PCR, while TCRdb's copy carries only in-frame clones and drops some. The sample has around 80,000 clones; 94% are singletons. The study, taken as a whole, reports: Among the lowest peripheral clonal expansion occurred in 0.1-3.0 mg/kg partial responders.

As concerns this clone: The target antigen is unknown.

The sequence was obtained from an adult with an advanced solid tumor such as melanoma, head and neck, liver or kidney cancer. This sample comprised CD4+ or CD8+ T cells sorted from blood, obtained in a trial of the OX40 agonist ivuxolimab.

The CDR3 nucleotides are TGTGCCAGCGGGGACCTGGCACACGCCACCGGAGAGCAGTACTTC. Residues: CASGDLAHATGEQYF. The rearrangement joins TRBV9 to TRBJ2-7; D may correspond to TRBD1 or TRBD2 (5 bases each). CDR1 is SGDLS, CDR2 YYNGEE, per germline. This CDR3 is 15 amino acids long. V was cut by 7 bases and J by 7 bases, with 24 bases left in between.